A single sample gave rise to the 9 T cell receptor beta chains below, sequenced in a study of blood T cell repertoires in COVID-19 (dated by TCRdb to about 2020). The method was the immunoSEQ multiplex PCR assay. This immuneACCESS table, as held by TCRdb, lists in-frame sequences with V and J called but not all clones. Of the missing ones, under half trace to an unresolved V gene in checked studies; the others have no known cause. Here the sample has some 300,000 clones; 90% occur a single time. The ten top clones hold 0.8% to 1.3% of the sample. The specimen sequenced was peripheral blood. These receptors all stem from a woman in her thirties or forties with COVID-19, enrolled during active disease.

This chain's CDR3 is CASSLRPKGQGNTEAFF. For the CDR3, the DNA is TGCGCCAGCAGCTTGCGCCCGAAGGGACAGGGGAACACTGAAGCTTTCTTT. The chain uses TRBV5-1 and TRBJ1-1, with 9 bases aligning to TRBD1. In germline, CDR1 is SGHRS, CDR2 YFSETQ. J gave up 1 base and V 1 base, and 8 bases lay outside the gene matches. The CDR3 spans 17 residues.

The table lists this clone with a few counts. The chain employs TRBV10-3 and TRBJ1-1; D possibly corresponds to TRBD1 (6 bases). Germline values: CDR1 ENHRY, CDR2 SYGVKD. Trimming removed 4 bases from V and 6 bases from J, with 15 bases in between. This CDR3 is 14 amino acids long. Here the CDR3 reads CAISATTGTSEAFF. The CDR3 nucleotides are TGTGCCATCAGTGCGACCACGGGGACATCTGAAGCTTTCTTT.

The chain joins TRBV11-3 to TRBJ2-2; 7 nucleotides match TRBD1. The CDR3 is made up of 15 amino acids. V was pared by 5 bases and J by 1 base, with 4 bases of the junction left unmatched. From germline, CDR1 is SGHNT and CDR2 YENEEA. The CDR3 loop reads CASSPWTGNTGELFF. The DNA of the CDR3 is TGTGCCAGCAGCCCCTGGACAGGGAACACCGGGGAGCTGTTTTTT.

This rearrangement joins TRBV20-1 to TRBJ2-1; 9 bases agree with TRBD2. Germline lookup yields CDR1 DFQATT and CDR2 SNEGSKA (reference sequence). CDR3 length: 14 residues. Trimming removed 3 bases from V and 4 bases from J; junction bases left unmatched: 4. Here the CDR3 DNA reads TGCAGTGCTAGTCCGCTAGCGGGGTACAATGAGCAGTTCTTC. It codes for CSASPLAGYNEQFF.

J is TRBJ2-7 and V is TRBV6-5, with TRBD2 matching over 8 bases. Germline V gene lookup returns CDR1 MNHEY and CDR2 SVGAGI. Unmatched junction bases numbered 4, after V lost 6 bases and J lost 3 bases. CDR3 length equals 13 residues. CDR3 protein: CASRDLAGYEQYF. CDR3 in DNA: TGTGCCAGCAGGGACCTAGCGGGCTACGAGCAGTACTTC.

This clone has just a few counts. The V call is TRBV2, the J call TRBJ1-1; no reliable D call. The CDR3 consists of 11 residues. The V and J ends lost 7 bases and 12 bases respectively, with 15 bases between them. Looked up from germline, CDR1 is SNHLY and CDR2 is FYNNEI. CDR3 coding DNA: TGTGCCAGCATCGAGAGAATTCTAACTTTCTTT. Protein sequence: CASIERILTFF.

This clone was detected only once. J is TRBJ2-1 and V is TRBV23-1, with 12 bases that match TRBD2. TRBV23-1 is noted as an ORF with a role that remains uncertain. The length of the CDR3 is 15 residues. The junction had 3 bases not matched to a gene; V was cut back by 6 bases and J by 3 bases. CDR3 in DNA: TGCGCCAGCAGCCCGGGACTAGCGGGCTACAATGAGCAGTTCTTC. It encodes CASSPGLAGYNEQFF.

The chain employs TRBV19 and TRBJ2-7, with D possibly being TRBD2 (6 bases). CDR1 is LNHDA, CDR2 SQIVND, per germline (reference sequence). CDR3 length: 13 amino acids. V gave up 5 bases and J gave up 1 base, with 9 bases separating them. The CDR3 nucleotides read TGTGCCAGTAGTCCGGGGACTTCCTACGAGCAGTACTTC. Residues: CASSPGTSYEQYF.

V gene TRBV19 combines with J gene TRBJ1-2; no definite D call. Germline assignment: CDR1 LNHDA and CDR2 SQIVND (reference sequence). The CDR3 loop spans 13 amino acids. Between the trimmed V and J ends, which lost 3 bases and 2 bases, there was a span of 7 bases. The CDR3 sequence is CASSIALNYGYTF. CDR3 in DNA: TGTGCCAGTAGTATCGCACTGAACTATGGCTACACCTTC.